This TCR beta chain comes out of a study of shared clonotypes between healthy human individuals. The authors split each subset's genomic DNA evenly across several immunoSEQ plates. The protocol was immunoSEQ multiplex PCR, while the TCRdb copy is restricted to in-frame clones and leaves out a portion. This table holds 650,000 to 700,000 clones, roughly 87% found once. Healthy HIV-negative adults without recent acute infections or vaccinations served as donors. Per germline, CDR1 SGHAT and CDR2 FQNNGV. Trimming at V came to 4 bases and at J to 13 bases, leaving 4 bases not matched to a gene. The CDR3 has 11 residues. Study outcomes and limitations: Generally, naive subsets came out with larger estimated richness than memory subsets.

To note about this clone: Its antigen is currently unknown.

Material: memory CD8+ T cells from PBMCs. The sample's subset: CD45RO+ cells pooled with CCR7-negative TemRA cells. This clonotype was sampled from a man aged 18 to 30 in good health. Some clones in this sample may be carry-over from other donors' samples. The gene calls are TRBV11-2 and TRBJ2-1, with TRBD1 matching over 7 bases. The CDR3 loop reads CASSSDRRQFF. The CDR3 region has the DNA TGTGCCAGCAGCTCGGACAGGAGACAGTTCTTC.